One sample yielded the 16 T cell receptor beta chains listed below, sequenced in a study of OX40 agonist ivuxolimab in advanced cancers. Sequencing was performed with immunoSEQ multiplex PCR; in TCRdb, only in-frame clones are kept and a portion is missing. The sample lists about 42,000 clones; just over 85% were seen once. Sequenced here: CD4+ or CD8+ T cells sorted from blood, sampled in a trial of the OX40 agonist ivuxolimab. These receptors were collected from an adult with an advanced solid tumor such as melanoma, head and neck, liver or kidney cancer.

The rearrangement links TRBV6-1 to TRBJ2-1; D gene unclear. CDR1 is MNHNS and CDR2 is SASEGT in the germline V gene. The CDR3 runs to 10 residues. V dropped 8 bases and J dropped 7 bases, with 6 bases sitting between them. The CDR3 DNA sequence: TGTGCCAGCGGGATTAATGAGCAGTTCTTC. The encoded protein is CASGINEQFF.

In this sample, this clone turned up a few times. The chain couples TRBV4-1 to TRBJ1-6; 8 nucleotides align to TRBD1. Germline trimming cut 1 base from V and 5 bases from J; bases unmatched to any gene: 1. This CDR3 has 15 residues. Germline V CDR1 and CDR2: MGHRA, YSYEKL. CDR3 DNA: TGCGCCAGCAGCCAAGGCAGGGGGCATAATTCACCCCTCCACTTT. It yields the protein CASSQGRGHNSPLHF.

The genes are TRBV6-1 and TRBJ1-1; maybe TRBD1 (6 bases). Germline loops: CDR1 MNHNS, CDR2 SASEGT. The CDR3 totals 14 residues. The ends were cut back, 7 bases at V and 0 bases at J, with 12 bases in the middle. The CDR3 DNA is TGTGCCAGCATTCCAGGGGTAATGAACACTGAAGCTTTCTTT. Protein: CASIPGVMNTEAFF.

The gene calls are TRBV5-1 and TRBJ2-1, with D maybe TRBD1 (7 bases). Germline V gives CDR1 SGHRS, CDR2 YFSETQ. Trimming removed 4 bases at V and 4 bases at J, with 15 bases between. There are 15 residues in the CDR3. The DNA for the CDR3 is TGCGCCAGCAGCCTCAGGGGGGAGGAATACAATGAGCAGTTCTTC. Translated, it gives CASSLRGEEYNEQFF.

This clone was observed a handful of times. This chain joins TRBV6-1 and TRBJ2-7, with 16 bases fitting TRBD2. Germline CDR1 and CDR2: MNHNS and SASEGT. The CDR3 covers 15 residues. V was clipped by 3 bases and J by 7 bases; unmatched bases: 3. The CDR3 DNA follows: TGTGCCAGCAGTGAGGGACTAGCGGGGGGGCGGGAGCAGTACGTC. Translating it yields CASSEGLAGGREQYV.

V and J are TRBV6-5 and TRBJ1-2; D gene ambiguous. The CDR3 loop spans 13 amino acids. The germline V gene encodes CDR1 MNHEY and CDR2 SVGAGI. Trimming stripped 2 bases from V and 6 bases from J, with 10 bases between. The CDR3, as DNA: TGTGCCAGCAGTTACATCTTGAGGGATGGCTACACCTTC. It is translated as CASSYILRDGYTF.

The chain uses TRBV29-1 and TRBJ2-5; perhaps D is TRBD1 or TRBD2 (5 bases each). With 6 bases removed from V and 5 bases from J, the gap between germline ends came to 13 bases. This CDR3 contains 12 residues. Germline CDR1 is SQVTM and CDR2 is ANQGSEA. CDR3 nucleotides: TGCAGCGTCCTCGGGACCATGGAGACCCAGTACTTC. It translates to CSVLGTMETQYF.

V usage is TRBV5-4 and J usage is TRBJ1-1; the D is unclear. CDR1 SGHNT and CDR2 YYREEE come from the germline V gene (reference sequence). The CDR3 runs 13 residues. V was shortened by 1 base and J by 5 bases, with 9 bases between the two germline ends. The CDR3 region is CASSLYIGTEAFF. In DNA, the CDR3 is TGTGCCAGCAGCTTGTACATCGGGACTGAAGCTTTCTTT.

The chain links TRBV18 to TRBJ2-3, with TRBD2 identical over 9 bases. Germline CDR1 reads KGHSH; CDR2 reads LQKENI. The CDR3 has 16 amino acids. J gave up 5 bases and V 5 bases, and 11 bases lay outside the gene matches. The CDR3 nucleotides are TGTGCCAGCTCAACTCTAGCGGGATCTATGAGAGATACGCAGTATTTT. This codes for CASSTLAGSMRDTQYF.

The gene calls are TRBV9 and TRBJ2-3, with a possible D match to TRBD1 (7 bases). V was trimmed by 0 bases and J by 6 bases, leaving 14 bases between them. CDR1 and CDR2 (germline): SGDLS, YYNGEE. CDR3 size: 15 residues. The chain's CDR3 is CASSVGDREVDTQYF. CDR3 DNA sequence: TGTGCCAGCAGCGTAGGTGACAGGGAGGTGGATACGCAGTATTTT. Full variable domain (remainder filled in from reference TRBV9 and TRBJ2-3): DSGVTQTPKHLITATGQRVTLRCSPRSGDLSVYWYQQSLDQGLQFLIQYYNGEERAKGNILERFSAQQFPDLHSELNLSSLELGDSALYFCASSVGDREVDTQYFGPGTRLTVL.

This clone came up once. The V gene is TRBV7-9, the J gene TRBJ2-1; TRBD2 aligns across 9 bases. This CDR3 region has 19 residues. The germline CDR1 and CDR2 sequences are SEHNR and FQNEAQ (reference sequence). V shed 4 bases, J shed 0 bases, and the junction held 13 bases outside the gene matches. The CDR3 DNA reads as TGTGCCAGCAGCTCCAGTAGCGGGGGCCATTCCCCCTCCTACAATGAGCAGTTCTTC. It encodes CASSSSSGGHSPSYNEQFF.

The chain combines TRBV28 with TRBJ2-7; D remains unclear. The CDR3 has 14 amino acids. CDR1 and CDR2 (germline): MDHEN, SYDVKM. The germline V and J ends were trimmed by 1 base and 0 bases, with 7 bases remaining between them. The CDR3, as DNA: TGTGCCAGCAGTTTATCTCTAGGCTCCTACGAGCAGTACGTC. It encodes CASSLSLGSYEQYV.

The V gene is TRBV9, the J gene TRBJ1-1; a possible D gene is TRBD1 (6 bases). This CDR3 is built from 14 residues. V lost 3 bases to trimming and J lost 4 bases, with 13 bases between them. In germline, CDR1 is SGDLS, CDR2 YYNGEE. This CDR3 is CASSAGAGGTEAFF. For the CDR3, the DNA is TGTGCCAGCAGCGCAGGGGCGGGAGGCACTGAAGCTTTCTTT.

This clone was seen a single time. The chain combines TRBV6-1 with TRBJ2-2; perhaps TRBD2 as D (5 bases). The germline V gene has CDR1 MNHNS and CDR2 SASEGT. The V end lost 6 bases, the J end lost 5 bases, and 16 bases lay between the germline ends. The CDR3 sequence is 15 residues long. CDR3 amino acids: CASRPPGFGTGELFF. For the CDR3, the DNA is TGTGCCAGCAGACCCCCGGGATTTGGGACCGGGGAGCTGTTTTTT.

The CDR3 bases are TGTGCCAGCTCACCAGCTCAGGGCATGGGCACTGAAGCTTTCTTT. Protein product: CASSPAQGMGTEAFF. The chain employs TRBV18 and TRBJ1-1; D may be TRBD1 (5 bases). The CDR3 consists of 15 residues. Germline-derived CDR1 and CDR2 are KGHSH and LQKENI. The ends were cut back, 2 bases at V and 4 bases at J, with 14 bases in the middle.

This chain uses TRBV4-3 with TRBJ1-5, with D hard to call. V lost 0 bases, J lost 1 base, and 10 bases lay in between. The CDR3 covers 16 residues. Germline lookup yields CDR1 LGHNA and CDR2 YSLEER. The CDR3 region is CASSQEWAASNQPQHF. The CDR3, as DNA: TGCGCCAGCAGCCAAGAATGGGCGGCAAGCAATCAGCCCCAGCATTTT.